The sequence of this TCR beta chain was determined in a study of blood T cell repertoires in COVID-19. As for the study in general: Donors in the United States, Italy and Spain gave samples during acute or convalescent COVID-19. T cells, B-cell-depleted T cells, or PBMCs provided the cDNA or gDNA that served as material.

In the authors' methods: Estimates of nucleated cell counts were drawn from the amplification of reference gene primers. Method: immunoSEQ multiplex PCR; TCRdb's copy keeps in-frame clones and lacks some. V, J and clone size are taken as reported in that table, and D and trimming were inferred from the DNA itself. Of around 150,000 clones listed, 65% to 90% were seen once; the top ten hold 6.5% to 9%. V trimming: 4 bases; J trimming: 4 bases; junction bases outside the gene matches: 3. The CDR3 extends over 14 amino acids. The germline V gene encodes CDR1 WSHSY and CDR2 SAAADI. The chain has TRBV10-2 and TRBJ1-3; 8 bases match TRBD1. Sequencing was carried out using peripheral blood. This receptor was obtained from a woman between 50 and 59 years old in a cohort sampled during active or convalescent COVID-19. The CDR3 bases are TGCGCCAGCAGTGGACAGGGGACGGGAAACACCATATATTTT. As protein: CASSGQGTGNTIYF.